What follows are 2 T cell receptor beta chains derived from one specimen sequenced in a study of identical twins. One entry per CDR3 protein results from TCRdb running MiXCR on the 5' RACE reads. The sample records about 790,000 distinct CDR3 sequences, about 18% being singletons. These data also featured in a second study, about T cells expressing NK-cell markers.

Material: PBMCs. These TCRs come from a woman aged 18-29 years in good health.

This clonotype was detected only a few times. The V and J genes are TRBV25-1 and TRBJ2-1; maybe TRBD1 (5 bases). V was clipped by 6 bases and J by 10 bases, with 22 bases between them. In germline, CDR1 is MGHDK, CDR2 SYGVNS. There are 15 residues in the CDR3. The CDR3: CASRPDSLVSWEQFF. CDR3 DNA sequence: TGTGCCAGCAGACCAGACAGCCTAGTTTCGTGGGAGCAGTTCTTC.

The rearrangement uses TRBV18 and TRBJ1-1, with D perhaps TRBD1 (5 bases). There are 14 residues in the CDR3. The germline V gene encodes CDR1 KGHSH and CDR2 LQKENI. V was pared by 2 bases and J by 1 base, with 8 bases between. This chain's CDR3 is CASSPSRENTEAFF. For the CDR3, the DNA is TGTGCCAGCTCACCAAGCAGGGAGAACACTGAAGCTTTCTTT. Full variable domain (missing parts from reference TRBV18 and TRBJ1-1): NAGVMQNPRHLVRRRGQEARLRCSPMKGHSHVYWYRQLPEEGLKFMVYLQKENIIDESGMPKERFSAEFPKEGPSILRIQQVVRGDSAAYFCASSPSRENTEAFFGQGTRLTVV.